The rows below give T cell receptor beta chains drawn from one sample of a study of naive and memory T cell subsets. TCRdb re-analysed the 5' RACE reads in MiXCR, keeping a single row per CDR3 protein. In the table there are 56,000 or so distinct CDR3 sequences, around 8% of which are singletons. The receptors here all came from a female donor in good health. Each CDR3 is given with its conserved first and last residue. The order of the fields is V gene, clone size, D gene, J gene, CDR3 DNA, CDR3 protein. The D gene is left open where the match is weak. For some rows the clone size is stated as once, few or many, or as a class when expanded; others skip it.

v_gene: TRBV2
abundance: .
d_gene: .
j_gene: TRBJ2-2
CDR3nt: TGTGCCAGCAGTGAGATTCTAGATCGGGCCGGGGAGCTGTTTTTT
CDR3aa: CASSEILDRAGELFF

v_gene: TRBV7-9
abundance: .
d_gene: TRBD2
j_gene: TRBJ2-3
CDR3nt: TGTGCCAGCAGCTTACTAGCGGGGGGAGCAGATACGCAGTATTTT
CDR3aa: CASSLLAGGADTQYF

v_gene: TRBV12-3/TRBV12-4
abundance: many
d_gene: .
j_gene: TRBJ1-1
CDR3nt: TGTGCCAGCCGTCCAAGCCACAGGGTCTTGTCAGGTTTCATGAACACTGAAGCTTTCTTT
CDR3aa: CASRPSHRVLSGFMNTEAFF

v_gene: TRBV18
abundance: few
d_gene: TRBD1
j_gene: TRBJ1-1
CDR3nt: TGTGCCAGCTCCCTTTCCTCGAGGACAGGGGGCTTGAACACTGAAGCTTTCTTT
CDR3aa: CASSLSSRTGGLNTEAFF

v_gene: TRBV5-4
abundance: few
d_gene: TRBD2
j_gene: TRBJ2-5
CDR3nt: TGTGCCAGCAGCTTTGGCGGGGGGCTAGAGACCCAGTACTTC
CDR3aa: CASSFGGGLETQYF

v_gene: TRBV3-1
abundance: .
d_gene: TRBD1
j_gene: TRBJ1-1
CDR3nt: TGTGCCAGCAGCCCTCGGACAGGCCGATTGAACACTGAAGCTTTCTTT
CDR3aa: CASSPRTGRLNTEAFF

v_gene: TRBV9
abundance: few
d_gene: .
j_gene: TRBJ2-2
CDR3nt: TGTGCCAGCAGCGTAGTGGGAGGACCCGGGGAGCTGTTTTTT
CDR3aa: CASSVVGGPGELFF

v_gene: TRBV18
abundance: few
d_gene: TRBD2
j_gene: TRBJ2-2
CDR3nt: TGTGCCAGCTCACCGGGACTAGAGAAGGCCGGGGAGCTGTTTTTT
CDR3aa: CASSPGLEKAGELFF

v_gene: TRBV19
abundance: few
d_gene: .
j_gene: TRBJ2-2
CDR3nt: TGTGCCAGTATGGACCGACCCCACACCGGGGAGCTGTTTTTT
CDR3aa: CASMDRPHTGELFF

v_gene: TRBV30
abundance: many
d_gene: .
j_gene: TRBJ1-3
CDR3nt: TGTGCCTGGAGTCCCTCAAGGAGCACAAACACCATATATTTT
CDR3aa: CAWSPSRSTNTIYF

v_gene: TRBV20-1
abundance: many
d_gene: .
j_gene: TRBJ1-1
CDR3nt: TGCAGTGCAACCATGGGAAACACTGAAGCTTTCTTT
CDR3aa: CSATMGNTEAFF